This T cell receptor (beta chain) was sequenced during a study of CD8+CD57+ T cells in acquired aplastic anemia. The study, taken as a whole, reports: Patients and controls had CD8+ Simpson's diversity values that were not significantly distinct.

The template used for profiling TCR beta VDJ and CDR3 was genomic DNA. TCRdb reanalysed the reads using MiXCR and keeps one entry per CDR3 protein. This table holds more than 150,000 distinct CDR3 sequences, 40% to 55% found once. Germline V gives CDR1 SGHAT, CDR2 FQNNGV. The CDR3 length is 14 residues. Germline trimming cut 5 bases from V and 3 bases from J; bases unmatched to any gene: 4. This clonotype was seen many times. Its antigen is unidentified. This sequence was found in a human donor in good health. The specimen was sorted CD4+, CD8+, or CD8+CD57+ T cells (not recorded which) from PBMCs. This chain connects TRBV11-2 to TRBJ2-3; 8 bases align to TRBD1. CDR3 loop: CASSGHRGTDTQYF. The CDR3 nucleotides read TGTGCCAGCAGCGGCCACAGGGGGACAGATACGCAGTATTTT.